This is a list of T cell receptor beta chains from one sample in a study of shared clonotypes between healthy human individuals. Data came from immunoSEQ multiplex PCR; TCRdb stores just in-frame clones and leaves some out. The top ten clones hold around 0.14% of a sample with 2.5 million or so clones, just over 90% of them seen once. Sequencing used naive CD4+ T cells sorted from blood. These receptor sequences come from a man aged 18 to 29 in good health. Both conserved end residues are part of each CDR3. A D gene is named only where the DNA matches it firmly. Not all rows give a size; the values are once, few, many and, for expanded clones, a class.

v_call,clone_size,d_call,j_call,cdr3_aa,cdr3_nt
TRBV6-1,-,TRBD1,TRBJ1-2,CASSEATGGIYGYTF,TGTGCCAGCAGTGAAGCTACAGGGGGCATCTATGGCTACACCTTC
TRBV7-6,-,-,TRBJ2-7,CASSLARGGIGQYF,TGTGCCAGCAGCTTAGCGCGAGGGGGGATAGGGCAGTACTTC
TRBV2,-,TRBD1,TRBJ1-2,CASMRDRDYGYTF,TGTGCCAGCATGCGGGACAGGGATTATGGCTACACCTTC
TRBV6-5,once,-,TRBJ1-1,CASSSVGMNTEAFF,TGTGCCAGCAGTTCGGTGGGAATGAACACTGAAGCTTTCTTT
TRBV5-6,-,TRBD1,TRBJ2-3,CASSPIPSTGRDTQYF,TGTGCCAGCAGCCCCATCCCCTCGACAGGGAGAGATACGCAGTATTTT
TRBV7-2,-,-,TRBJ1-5,CASSLVGGGNQPQHF,TGTGCCAGCAGCTTAGTGGGCGGCGGCAATCAGCCCCAGCATTTT
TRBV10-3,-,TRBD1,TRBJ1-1,CAISESGTGSTEAFF,TGTGCCATCAGTGAGTCCGGGACAGGAAGCACTGAAGCTTTCTTT
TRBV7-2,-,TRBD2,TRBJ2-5,CASSLQSGRAGETQYF,TGTGCCAGCAGCTTACAAAGCGGGAGGGCCGGAGAGACCCAGTACTTC
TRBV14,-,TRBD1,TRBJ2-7,CASSHPVSRQGTTYEQYF,TGTGCCAGCAGCCATCCCGTCTCTCGACAGGGGACGACCTACGAGCAGTACTTC
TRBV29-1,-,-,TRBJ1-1,CSASGGDTEAFF,TGCAGCGCTTCTGGGGGAGACACTGAAGCTTTCTTT
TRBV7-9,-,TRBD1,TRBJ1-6,CASTTRQGSDPLHF,TGTGCCAGCACAACACGACAGGGTTCGGACCCCCTCCACTTT
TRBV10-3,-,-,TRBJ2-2,CAISDPGQWGTGELFF,TGTGCCATCAGTGACCCCGGACAGTGGGGCACCGGGGAGCTGTTTTTT
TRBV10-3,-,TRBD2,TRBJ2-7,CAITGLGSYEQYF,TGTGCCATCACCGGACTAGGTTCCTACGAGCAGTACTTC
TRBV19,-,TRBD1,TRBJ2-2,CASSFRDRGPAGELFF,TGTGCCAGTAGTTTCCGGGACAGGGGGCCGGCCGGGGAGCTGTTTTTT
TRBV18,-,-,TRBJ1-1,CASSAGTETEAFF,TGTGCCAGCTCGGCCGGGACCGAGACTGAAGCTTTCTTT
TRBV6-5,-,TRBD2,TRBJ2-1,CASSYVGTSGLYEQFF,TGTGCCAGCAGTTACGTGGGGACTAGCGGGCTATATGAGCAGTTCTTC
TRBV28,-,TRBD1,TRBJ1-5,CASSFSRQGARQPQHF,TGTGCCAGCAGTTTTTCACGGCAGGGGGCGCGTCAGCCCCAGCATTTT
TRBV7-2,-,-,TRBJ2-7,CASSGTYEQYF,TGTGCCAGCAGCGGCACCTACGAGCAGTACTTC
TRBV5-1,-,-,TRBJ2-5,CASSSPKVETQYF,TGCGCCAGCAGCTCCCCTAAAGTAGAGACCCAGTACTTC
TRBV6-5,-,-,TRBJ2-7,CASSPLRGTSYEQYF,TGTGCCAGCAGTCCCCTGAGGGGAACCTCCTACGAGCAGTACTTC
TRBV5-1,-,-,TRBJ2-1,CASSSTGGSYNEQFF,TGCGCCAGCAGCTCGACTGGGGGGTCCTACAATGAGCAGTTCTTC
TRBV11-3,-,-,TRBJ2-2,CASGTGTGNTGELFF,TGTGCCAGCGGTACCGGGACGGGGAACACCGGGGAGCTGTTTTTT
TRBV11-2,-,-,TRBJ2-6,CASSGTAAGANVLTF,TGTGCCAGCAGCGGAACTGCAGCAGGGGCCAACGTCCTGACTTTC
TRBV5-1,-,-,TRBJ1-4,CASSLEGRGNEKLFF,TGCGCCAGCAGCTTGGAGGGACGGGGAAATGAAAAACTGTTTTTT
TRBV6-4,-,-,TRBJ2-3,CASSDSSAGGDTQYF,TGTGCCAGCAGTGACTCTTCGGCAGGGGGGGATACGCAGTATTTT
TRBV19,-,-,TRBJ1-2,CASSNPGTTLGGGYTF,TGTGCCAGTAGTAACCCCGGGACAACGCTTGGCGGTGGCTACACCTTC
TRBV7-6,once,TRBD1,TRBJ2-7,CASSLAQTGTYEQYF,TGTGCCAGCAGCTTAGCCCAGACAGGGACCTACGAGCAGTACTTC
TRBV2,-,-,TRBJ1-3,CASTRGSGNTIYF,TGTGCCAGCACGCGGGGCTCTGGAAACACCATATATTTT
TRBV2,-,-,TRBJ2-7,CASRSLGEQYF,TGTGCCAGCAGGAGTCTGGGTGAGCAGTACTTC
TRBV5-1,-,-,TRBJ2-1,CASSLEGIQNNEQFF,TGCGCCAGCAGCTTGGAGGGGATCCAGAACAATGAGCAGTTCTTC
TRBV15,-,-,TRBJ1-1,CATSRDWGPTEAFF,TGTGCCACCAGCAGAGATTGGGGGCCGACTGAAGCTTTCTTT